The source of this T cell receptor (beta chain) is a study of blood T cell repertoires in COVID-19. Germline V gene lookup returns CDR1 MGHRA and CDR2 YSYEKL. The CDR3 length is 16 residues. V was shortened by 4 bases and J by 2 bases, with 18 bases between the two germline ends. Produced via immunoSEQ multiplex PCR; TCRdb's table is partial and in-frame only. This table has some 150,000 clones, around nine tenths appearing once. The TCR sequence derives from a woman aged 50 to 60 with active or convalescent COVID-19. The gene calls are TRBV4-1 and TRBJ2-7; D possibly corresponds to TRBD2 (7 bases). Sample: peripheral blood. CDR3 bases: TGCGCCAGCAGCCGACCGGACGGGGGGACAACCTACGAGCAGTACTTC. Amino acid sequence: CASSRPDGGTTYEQYF.